The present T cell receptor beta chain was sequenced within a study of cytomegalovirus exposure and HLA in healthy donors. General study results and limits: A later analysis found most CMV-associated TCR beta chains apparently HLA-restricted. Accurate HLA-A and HLA-B prediction from TCR beta sequences was reported for most subjects. With high specificity and sensitivity, the classifier reportedly diagnosed cytomegalovirus status. When analyzed later, a missense DCLRE1C variant was found to be linked to TCR beta V- and J-gene trimming.

The CDR3 spans 17 residues. The J segment lost 6 bases and the V segment lost 4 bases, leaving 15 bases of the junction unmatched. Comment on this clone: Its antigen is currently unknown.

13 Jbeta primers and 60 Vbeta primers were used for the PCR. Clones were sequenced by immunoSEQ multiplex PCR, and TCRdb holds only the in-frame ones, with some missing. The sample yields 100,000 to 150,000 clones, around three quarters seen once. This chain joins TRBV5-3 and TRBJ2-2, with TRBD1 identical over 7 bases. TRBV5-3 is annotated as an ORF whose role is uncertain. The clonotype comes from a man aged 25 to 40 in good health and CMV-seropositive. The sequencing sample was made of PBMCs. CDR3 residues: CARSGCEDRDRAGELFF. As DNA, the CDR3 is TGTGCCAGAAGCGGCTGCGAAGACAGGGATAGGGCCGGGGAGCTGTTTTTT.